Below, 5 T cell receptor beta chains from the same sample are listed, as sequenced in a study of siplizumab effects on memory and regulatory T cells. The repertoire was sequenced with immunoSEQ multiplex PCR; TCRdb's copy has only in-frame clones and lacks some. This table holds 90,000 to 130,000 clones, just under 95% found once. The sequenced sample consisted of CD4+ T cells sorted from blood. The receptors derive from a human donor in good health.

The CDR3 loop reads CASSYVVGGGYEQYF. CDR3 in DNA: TGTGCCAGCAGTTACGTTGTGGGAGGCGGCTACGAGCAGTACTTC. The chain joins TRBV6-5 to TRBJ2-7; D is perhaps TRBD2 (6 bases). The CDR3 consists of 15 residues. Germline V gives CDR1 MNHEY, CDR2 SVGAGI. V shed 2 bases and J shed 3 bases, with 14 bases lying between them.

The gene calls are TRBV28 and TRBJ2-7; D is undetermined. The CDR3 is made up of 13 amino acids. The V gene lost 6 bases and the J gene lost 2 bases, with 11 bases spanning the gap. Looked up from germline, CDR1 is MDHEN and CDR2 is SYDVKM. CDR3 sequence: CASRDQKAYEQYF. In nucleotides, the CDR3 is TGTGCCAGCAGGGATCAAAAGGCCTACGAGCAGTACTTC.

The V gene is TRBV14, the J gene TRBJ2-1; TRBD2 might be the D (6 bases). The CDR3 runs to 18 residues. Germline values: CDR1 SGHDN, CDR2 FVKESK. The V end lost 0 bases, the J end lost 4 bases, and 19 bases lay between the germline ends. CDR3 region: CASSQEGRRDFYYNEQFF. CDR3 nucleotides: TGTGCCAGCAGCCAAGAAGGGCGGCGGGACTTTTATTACAATGAGCAGTTCTTC.

The chain combines TRBV25-1 with TRBJ2-1, with TRBD2 matching over 9 bases. In germline, CDR1 is MGHDK, CDR2 SYGVNS. CDR3 length equals 15 residues. V was pared by 2 bases and J by 8 bases, with 7 bases of the junction left unmatched. For the CDR3, the DNA is TGTGCCAGCAGTGAAGCGGGAGGGCCTAGGGATGAGCAGTTCTTC. Its protein is CASSEAGGPRDEQFF. Supplemented by reference TRBV25-1 and TRBJ2-1, the full variable domain reads EADIYQTPRYLVIGTGKKITLECSQTMGHDKMYWYQQDPGMELHLIHYSYGVNSTEKGDLSSESTVSRIRTEHFPLTLESARPSHTSQYLCASSEAGGPRDEQFFGPGTRLTVL.

This rearrangement joins TRBV5-1 to TRBJ2-2; no clear D. Germline CDR1 SGHRS, CDR2 YFSETQ. V was pared by 3 bases and J by 1 base, with 7 bases between. CDR3 length: 14 residues. This chain's CDR3 is CASSSNWNTGELFF. The CDR3 nucleotides read TGCGCCAGCAGCTCCAACTGGAACACCGGGGAGCTGTTTTTT.